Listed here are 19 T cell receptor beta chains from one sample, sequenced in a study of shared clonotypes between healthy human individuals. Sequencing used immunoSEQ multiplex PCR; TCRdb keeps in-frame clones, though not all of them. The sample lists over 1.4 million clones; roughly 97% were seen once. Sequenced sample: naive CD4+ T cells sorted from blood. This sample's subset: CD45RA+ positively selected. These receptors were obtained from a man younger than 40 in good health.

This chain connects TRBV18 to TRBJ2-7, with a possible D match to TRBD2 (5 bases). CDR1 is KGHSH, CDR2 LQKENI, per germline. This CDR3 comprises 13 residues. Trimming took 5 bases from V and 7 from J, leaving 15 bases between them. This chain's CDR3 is CASSSYPWEEQYF. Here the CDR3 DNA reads TGTGCCAGCTCATCCTATCCGTGGGAGGAGCAGTACTTC.

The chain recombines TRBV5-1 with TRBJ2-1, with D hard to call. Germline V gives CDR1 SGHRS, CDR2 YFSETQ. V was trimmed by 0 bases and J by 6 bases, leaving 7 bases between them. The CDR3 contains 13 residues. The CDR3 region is CASSLGVSNEQFF. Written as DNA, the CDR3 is TGCGCCAGCAGCTTGGGAGTCTCCAATGAGCAGTTCTTC.

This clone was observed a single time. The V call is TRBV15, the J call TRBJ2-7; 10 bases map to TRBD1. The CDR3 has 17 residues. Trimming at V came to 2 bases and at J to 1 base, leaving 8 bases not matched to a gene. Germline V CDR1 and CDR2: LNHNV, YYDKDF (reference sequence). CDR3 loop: CATSRHVGTGVSYEQYF. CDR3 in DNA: TGTGCCACCAGCAGACATGTAGGGACAGGGGTATCCTACGAGCAGTACTTC.

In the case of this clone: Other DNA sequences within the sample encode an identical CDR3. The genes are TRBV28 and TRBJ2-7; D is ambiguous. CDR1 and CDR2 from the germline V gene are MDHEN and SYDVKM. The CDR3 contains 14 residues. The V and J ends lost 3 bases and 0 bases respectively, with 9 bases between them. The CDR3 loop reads CASSFAGSSYEQYF. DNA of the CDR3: TGTGCCAGCAGTTTCGCTGGAAGCTCCTACGAGCAGTACTTC.

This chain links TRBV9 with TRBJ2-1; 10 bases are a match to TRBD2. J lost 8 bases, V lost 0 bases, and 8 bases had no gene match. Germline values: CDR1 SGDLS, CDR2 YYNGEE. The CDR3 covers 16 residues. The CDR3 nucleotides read TGTGCCAGCAGCGTAGAGGCTAGCGGGAGTTCCCATGAGCAGTTCTTC. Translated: CASSVEASGSSHEQFF.

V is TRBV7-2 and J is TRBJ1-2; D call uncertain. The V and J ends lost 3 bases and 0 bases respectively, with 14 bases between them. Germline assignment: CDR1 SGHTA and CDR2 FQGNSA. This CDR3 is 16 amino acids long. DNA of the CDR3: TGTGCCAGCAGCTTTCACAGACAAAGCCCTAACTATGGCTACACCTTC. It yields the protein CASSFHRQSPNYGYTF.

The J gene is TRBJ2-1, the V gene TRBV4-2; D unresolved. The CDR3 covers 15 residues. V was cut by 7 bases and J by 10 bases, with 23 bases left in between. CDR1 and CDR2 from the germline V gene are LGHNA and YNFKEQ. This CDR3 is CASMPRSISYGEQFF. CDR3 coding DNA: TGTGCCAGCATGCCAAGGAGTATTAGCTATGGAGAGCAGTTCTTC.

The CDR3, as DNA: TGTGCCAGCAGCTCTACCAGGGGCACCGGGGAGCTGTTTTTT. This gives the protein CASSSTRGTGELFF. J is TRBJ2-2 and V is TRBV7-6; D may be TRBD1 (6 bases). From germline, CDR1 is SGHVS and CDR2 FNYEAQ. The CDR3 loop spans 14 amino acids. V lost 4 bases and J 4 bases, leaving 10 bases between the germline ends.

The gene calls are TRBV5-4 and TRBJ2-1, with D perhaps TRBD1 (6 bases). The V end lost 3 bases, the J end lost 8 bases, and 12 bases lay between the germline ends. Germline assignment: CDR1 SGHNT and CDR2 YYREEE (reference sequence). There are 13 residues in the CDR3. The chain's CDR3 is CASSSDSADEQFF. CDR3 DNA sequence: TGTGCCAGCAGCTCGGACAGTGCGGATGAGCAGTTCTTC.

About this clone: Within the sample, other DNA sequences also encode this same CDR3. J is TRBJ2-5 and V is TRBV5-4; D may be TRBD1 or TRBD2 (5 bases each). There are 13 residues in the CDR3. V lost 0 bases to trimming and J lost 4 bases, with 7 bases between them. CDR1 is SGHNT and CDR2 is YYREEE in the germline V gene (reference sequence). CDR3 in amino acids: CASSLGGGETQYF. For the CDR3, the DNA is TGTGCCAGCAGCTTGGGTGGGGGAGAGACCCAGTACTTC.

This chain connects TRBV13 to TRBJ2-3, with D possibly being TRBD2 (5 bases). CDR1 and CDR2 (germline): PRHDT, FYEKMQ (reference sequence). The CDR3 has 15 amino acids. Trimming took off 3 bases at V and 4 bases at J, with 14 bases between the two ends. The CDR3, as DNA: TGTGCCAGCAGCTTTACAGCTAGAGCGGCAGATACGCAGTATTTT. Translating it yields CASSFTARAADTQYF.

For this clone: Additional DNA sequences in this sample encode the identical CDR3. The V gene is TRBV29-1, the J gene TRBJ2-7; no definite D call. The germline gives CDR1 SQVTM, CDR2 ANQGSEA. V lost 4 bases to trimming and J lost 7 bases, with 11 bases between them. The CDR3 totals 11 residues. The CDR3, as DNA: TGCAGCGTTGGTGGATTGGGGGAGCAGTACTTC. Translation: CSVGGLGEQYF.

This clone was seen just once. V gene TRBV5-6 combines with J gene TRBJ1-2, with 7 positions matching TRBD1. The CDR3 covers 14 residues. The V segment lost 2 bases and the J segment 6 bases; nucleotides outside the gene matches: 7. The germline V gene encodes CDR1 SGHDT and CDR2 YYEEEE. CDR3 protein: CASSFLRGLDGYTF. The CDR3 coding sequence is TGTGCCAGCAGCTTCCTGAGGGGGCTCGATGGCTACACCTTC.

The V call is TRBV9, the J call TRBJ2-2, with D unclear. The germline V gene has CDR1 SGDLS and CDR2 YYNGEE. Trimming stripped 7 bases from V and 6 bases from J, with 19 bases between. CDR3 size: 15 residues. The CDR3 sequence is CASSLMGNSAGELFF. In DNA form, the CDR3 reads TGTGCCAGCTCCCTGATGGGGAATTCGGCCGGGGAGCTGTTTTTT.

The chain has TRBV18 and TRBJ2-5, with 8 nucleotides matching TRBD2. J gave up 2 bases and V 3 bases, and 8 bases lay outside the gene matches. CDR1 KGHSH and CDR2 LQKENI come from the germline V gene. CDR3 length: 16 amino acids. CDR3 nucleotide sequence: TGTGCCAGCTCACCGGTAGCGGGAAGCATACAAGAGACCCAGTACTTC. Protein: CASSPVAGSIQETQYF. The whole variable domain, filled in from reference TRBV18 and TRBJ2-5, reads NAGVMQNPRHLVRRRGQEARLRCSPMKGHSHVYWYRQLPEEGLKFMVYLQKENIIDESGMPKERFSAEFPKEGPSILRIQQVVRGDSAAYFCASSPVAGSIQETQYFGPGTRLLVL.

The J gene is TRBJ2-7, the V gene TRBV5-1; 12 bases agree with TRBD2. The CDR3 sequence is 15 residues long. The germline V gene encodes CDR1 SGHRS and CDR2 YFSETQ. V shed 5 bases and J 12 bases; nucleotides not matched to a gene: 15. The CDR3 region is CASRRTGTSGSPGYF. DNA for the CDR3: TGCGCCAGCAGACGAACCGGGACTAGCGGGTCCCCCGGGTACTTC. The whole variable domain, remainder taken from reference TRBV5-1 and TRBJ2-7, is KAGVTQTPRYLIKTRGQQVTLSCSPISGHRSVSWYQQTPGQGLQFLFEYFSETQRNKGNFPGRFSGRQFSNSRSEMNVSTLELGDSALYLCASRRTGTSGSPGYFGPGTRLTVT.

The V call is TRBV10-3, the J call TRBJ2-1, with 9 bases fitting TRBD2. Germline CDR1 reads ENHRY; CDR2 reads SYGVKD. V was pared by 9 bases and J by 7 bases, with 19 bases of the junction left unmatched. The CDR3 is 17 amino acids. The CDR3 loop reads CAINQPHGGRVQNEQFF. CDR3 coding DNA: TGTGCCATTAATCAGCCCCACGGCGGGAGGGTTCAAAATGAGCAGTTCTTC.

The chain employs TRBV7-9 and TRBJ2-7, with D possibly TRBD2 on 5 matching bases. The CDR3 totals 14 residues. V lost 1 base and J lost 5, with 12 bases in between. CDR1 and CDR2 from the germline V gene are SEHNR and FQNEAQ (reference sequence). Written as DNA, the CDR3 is TGTGCCAGCAGCTTAGGGCGGGCCGCCAACGAGCAGTACTTC. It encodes CASSLGRAANEQYF.

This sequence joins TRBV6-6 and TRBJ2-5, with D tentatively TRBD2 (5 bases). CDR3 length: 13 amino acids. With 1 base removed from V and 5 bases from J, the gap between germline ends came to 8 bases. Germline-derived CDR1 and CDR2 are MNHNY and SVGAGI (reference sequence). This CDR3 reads CASSYWRGETQYF. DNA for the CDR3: TGTGCCAGCAGTTACTGGCGAGGGGAGACCCAGTACTTC.